This T cell receptor (beta chain) was identified during a study of low-dose radiotherapy and immunotherapy resistance in tumors. Across the whole study: Dosing for Cohort 2 consisted of 1 Gy per fraction every two weeks, reaching a total of 13 Gy over 26 weeks. Aspirin 300 mg, taken orally and daily, was given to patients for four cycles from cycle 1 day 1.

This clonotype was detected many times. CDR1 and CDR2 (germline): SGHTA, FQGNSA. The ends were cut back, 5 bases at V and 3 bases at J, with 16 bases in the middle. The CDR3 has 15 residues. Time point in this sample: after trial treatment. As to treatment: LDRT plus nivolumab, ipilimumab, low-dose cyclophosphamide and aspirin (RACIN trial). First-strand cDNA relied on TRAV- and TRBV-specific primers spanning alpha and beta chains. A constant-region primer paired with the V-primer adapter amplified TCRs over about 20 PCR cycles. Via MiXCR, TCRdb re-called the reads, giving one row per CDR3 protein. The table has 80,000 or so distinct CDR3 sequences, 15% to 20% seen once.

This sequence was found in a male donor with prostate cancer. The source material was PBMCs, sampled after low-dose radiotherapy plus immunotherapy. The V gene is TRBV7-2, the J gene TRBJ2-5, with a weak D call TRBD2 (5 bases). CDR3 nucleotide sequence: TGTGCCAGCAGCCCCCAAGGACCGGGAAAAGAGACCCAGTACTTC. Protein product: CASSPQGPGKETQYF.